These T cell receptor beta chains were read from a single sample in a study of blood T cells in healthy people across ages. MiXCR, run by TCRdb on the 5' RACE reads, gives a single entry per CDR3 protein. The top ten clones hold more than 6% of a sample with around 1,500,000 distinct CDR3 sequences, 28% of them seen once. Sequencing was performed on blood. Every receptor here comes from a woman under 40 in good health. CDR3s include the opening cysteine and the closing phenylalanine or tryptophan. The D gene is left open where the match is weak. A clone size is listed for some rows: how often the clone was seen (once, few, many), or a class if it is expanded.

>TRBV6-6|-|TRBJ1-2|-
TGTGCCAGCAGTATTGGACAGCAAGATGGCTACACCTTC
CASSIGQQDGYTF
>TRBV25-1|many|TRBJ2-5|TRBD2
TGTGCCAGCAGCGGGACTAGCGGCCCCTTACAAGAGACCCAGTACTTC
CASSGTSGPLQETQYF
>TRBV10-1|-|TRBJ2-7|TRBD1
TGCACCAGCAGTGACCGACAGGGGTACGACGAGCAGTACTTC
CTSSDRQGYDEQYF
>TRBV28|-|TRBJ1-5|-
TGTGCCAGCAGTTTAATAAAAGGAATTAATCAGCCCCAGCATTTT
CASSLIKGINQPQHF
>TRBV29-1|-|TRBJ2-7|-
TGCAGAAGGCCCCTCGGACTACACGTCTTC
CRRPLGLHVF
>TRBV5-1|many|TRBJ2-7|TRBD2
TGTGCCAGCAGCTTTGGGAGGGGTTACGAGCAGTACTTC
CASSFGRGYEQYF
>TRBV20-1|many|TRBJ1-5|-
TGCAGTGTTGCTAGCCTTAGCAATCAGCCCCAGCATTTT
CSVASLSNQPQHF
>TRBV3-1|-|TRBJ1-2|-
TGTGCCAGCAGCCAACGGAACCGTGGGTACACCTTC
CASSQRNRGYTF
>TRBV29-1|many|TRBJ2-7|-
TGCAGCGCAACAGGACAGAGCTCCTACGAGCAGTACTTC
CSATGQSSYEQYF
>TRBV7-2|few|TRBJ2-1|TRBD2
TGTGCCAGCAGCTCGGGACTAGTCGTCCGGGATGAGCAGTTCTTC
CASSSGLVVRDEQFF
>TRBV28|few|TRBJ2-5|TRBD2
TGTGCCAGCAGTTCTGAGGTCTGGAGCGGGGGGCAAGAGACCCAGTACTTC
CASSSEVWSGGQETQYF
>TRBV20-1|-|TRBJ2-5|TRBD2
TGCAGTGTCACAGCGGGAGGTCCGCTTGGTGAGCAGTACTTC
CSVTAGGPLGEQYF
>TRBV28|-|TRBJ1-2|TRBD1
TGTGCCAGCAGTTTACCCGGGACAGGGGGCTATGGCTACACCTTC
CASSLPGTGGYGYTF
>TRBV7-9|-|TRBJ2-4|TRBD1
TGTGCCAGCAGCTGGTCGGGACAGGGGGTTGGAAACATTCAGTACTTC
CASSWSGQGVGNIQYF
>TRBV5-1|-|TRBJ2-4|TRBD1
TGCGCCAGCAGCGGGACAGGGGGCTCCTCTGGGTCTGACATTCAGTACTTC
CASSGTGGSSGSDIQYF
>TRBV6-6|-|TRBJ2-1|TRBD2
TGTGCCAGCAGGTTTACTAGCGGGAGCAATGAGCAGTTCTTC
CASRFTSGSNEQFF
>TRBV20-1|-|TRBJ1-2|-
TGCAGTGCTAGAGATTCAGCGGGGGGCGTCGATCCCTATGGCTACACCTTC
CSARDSAGGVDPYGYTF